The T cell receptor beta chain described here comes from a study of cytomegalovirus exposure and HLA in healthy donors. General study points: Rare TCR sequences dominated, though some public TCRs recurred in many donors. Analysis was carried out at a later point, and it linked a missense DCLRE1C variant to TCR beta V- and J-gene trimming. In a later analysis, specific HLA alleles were associated with over 15,000 TCR beta sequences at a 0.05 false discovery rate. Differences between HLA loci emerged in a later analysis of TCR association rates, with DRB1 most and HLA-C fewest.

CDR1 is MGHRA and CDR2 is YSYEKL in the germline V gene. The CDR3 runs 13 residues. V was cut by 0 bases and J by 5 bases, with 5 bases left in between. With 60 Vbeta and 13 Jbeta primers, the PCR was carried out. TCRdb's table, derived via immunoSEQ multiplex PCR, lists solely in-frame clones and lacks some. The sample totals 45,000 to 50,000 clones; its top ten clones hold roughly 17%. Regarding this clone: What it binds is unknown.

The rearrangement links TRBV4-1 to TRBJ1-5; no definite D call. Sequenced material: PBMCs. The sequence was obtained from a male donor in good health and CMV-seronegative. As DNA, the CDR3 is TGCGCCAGCAGCCAAGATCTTGATCAGCCCCAGCATTTT. This encodes CASSQDLDQPQHF.